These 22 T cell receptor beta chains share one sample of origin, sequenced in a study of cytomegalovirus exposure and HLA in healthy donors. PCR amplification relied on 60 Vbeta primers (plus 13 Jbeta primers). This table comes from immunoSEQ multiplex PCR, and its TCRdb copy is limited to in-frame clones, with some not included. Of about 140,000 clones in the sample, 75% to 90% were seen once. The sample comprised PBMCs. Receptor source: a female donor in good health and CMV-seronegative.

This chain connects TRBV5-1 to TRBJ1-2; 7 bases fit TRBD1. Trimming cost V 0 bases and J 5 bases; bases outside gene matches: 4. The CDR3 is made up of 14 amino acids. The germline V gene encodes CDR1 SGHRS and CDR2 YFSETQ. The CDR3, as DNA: TGCGCCAGCAGCTTGGAAGGGGGCGGGTATGGCTACACCTTC. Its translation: CASSLEGGGYGYTF.

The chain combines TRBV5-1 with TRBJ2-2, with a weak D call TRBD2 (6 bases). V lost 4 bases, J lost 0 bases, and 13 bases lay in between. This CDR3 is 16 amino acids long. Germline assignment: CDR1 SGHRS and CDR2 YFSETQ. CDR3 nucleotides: TGCGCCAGCAGCCCCCCCGGAGGGTCGAACACCGGGGAGCTGTTTTTT. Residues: CASSPPGGSNTGELFF.

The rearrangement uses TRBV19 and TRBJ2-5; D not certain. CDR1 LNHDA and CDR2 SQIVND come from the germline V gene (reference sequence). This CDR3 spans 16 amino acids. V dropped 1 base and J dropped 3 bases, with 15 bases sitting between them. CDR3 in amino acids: CASSIAASEKEETQYF. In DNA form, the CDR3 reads TGTGCCAGTAGTATAGCGGCCAGCGAGAAAGAAGAGACCCAGTACTTC.

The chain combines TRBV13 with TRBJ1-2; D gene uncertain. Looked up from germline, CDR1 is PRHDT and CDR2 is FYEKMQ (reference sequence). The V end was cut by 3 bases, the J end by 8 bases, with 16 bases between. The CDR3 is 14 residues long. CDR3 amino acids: CASSFLGPSEGYTF. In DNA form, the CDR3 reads TGTGCCAGCAGCTTCTTGGGCCCTTCAGAAGGCTACACCTTC.

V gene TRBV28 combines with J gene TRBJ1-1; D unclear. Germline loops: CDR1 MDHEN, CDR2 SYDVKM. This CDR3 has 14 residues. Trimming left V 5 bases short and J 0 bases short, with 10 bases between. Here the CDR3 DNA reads TGTGCCAGCAGTACCCTGGCCTTGAACACTGAAGCTTTCTTT. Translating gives CASSTLALNTEAFF.

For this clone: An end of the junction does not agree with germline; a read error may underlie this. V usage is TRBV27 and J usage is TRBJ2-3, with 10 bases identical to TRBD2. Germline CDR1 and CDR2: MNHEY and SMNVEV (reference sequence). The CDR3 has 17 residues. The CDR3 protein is CASTLTGLAIVADTQYF. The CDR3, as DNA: TGTGCCAGCACTTTAACGGGACTAGCGATAGTGGCAGATACGCAGTATTTT.

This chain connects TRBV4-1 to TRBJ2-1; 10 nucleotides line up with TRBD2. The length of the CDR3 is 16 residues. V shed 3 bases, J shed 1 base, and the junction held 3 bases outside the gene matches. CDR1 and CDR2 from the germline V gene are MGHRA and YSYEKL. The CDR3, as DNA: TGCGCCAGCAGCCACCCGACTAGCGGGTCCTACAATGAGCAGTTCTTC. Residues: CASSHPTSGSYNEQFF.

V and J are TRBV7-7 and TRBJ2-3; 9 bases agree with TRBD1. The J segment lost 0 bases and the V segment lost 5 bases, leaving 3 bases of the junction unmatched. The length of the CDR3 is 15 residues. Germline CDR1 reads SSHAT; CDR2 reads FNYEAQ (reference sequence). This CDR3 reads CASSPGTGSTDTQYF. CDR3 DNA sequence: TGTGCCAGCAGCCCGGGGACAGGGAGCACAGATACGCAGTATTTT.

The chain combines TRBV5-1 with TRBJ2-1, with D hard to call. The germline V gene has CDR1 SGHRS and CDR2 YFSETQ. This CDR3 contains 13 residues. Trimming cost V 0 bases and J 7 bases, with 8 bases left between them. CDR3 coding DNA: TGCGCCAGCAGCTTGGAGAACACGAATGAGCAGTTCTTC. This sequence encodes CASSLENTNEQFF.

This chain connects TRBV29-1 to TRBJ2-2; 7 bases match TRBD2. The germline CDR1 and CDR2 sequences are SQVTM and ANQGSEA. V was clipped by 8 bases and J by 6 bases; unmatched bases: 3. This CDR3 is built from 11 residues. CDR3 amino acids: CSTGGPGELFF. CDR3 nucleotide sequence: TGCAGCACGGGGGGACCCGGGGAGCTGTTTTTT.

This CDR3 is CASSASRTSYGELFF. In DNA, the CDR3 is TGTGCCAGCAGCGCGTCAAGGACTAGCTACGGGGAGCTGTTTTTT. The rearrangement links TRBV9 to TRBJ2-2; 8 bases are shared with TRBD2. The CDR3 spans 15 residues. V dropped 3 bases and J dropped 7; count of bases not matched to a gene: 8. Per germline, CDR1 SGDLS and CDR2 YYNGEE. The full variable domain, rest sourced from reference TRBV9 and TRBJ2-2, is DSGVTQTPKHLITATGQRVTLRCSPRSGDLSVYWYQQSLDQGLQFLIQYYNGEERAKGNILERFSAQQFPDLHSELNLSSLELGDSALYFCASSASRTSYGELFFGEGSRLTVL.

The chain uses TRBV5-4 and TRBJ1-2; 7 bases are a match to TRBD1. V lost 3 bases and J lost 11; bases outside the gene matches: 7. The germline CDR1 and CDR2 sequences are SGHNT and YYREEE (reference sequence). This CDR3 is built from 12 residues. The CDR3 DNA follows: TGTGCCAGCAGCTCGGGGACAGTTGGATACACCTTC. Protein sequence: CASSSGTVGYTF.

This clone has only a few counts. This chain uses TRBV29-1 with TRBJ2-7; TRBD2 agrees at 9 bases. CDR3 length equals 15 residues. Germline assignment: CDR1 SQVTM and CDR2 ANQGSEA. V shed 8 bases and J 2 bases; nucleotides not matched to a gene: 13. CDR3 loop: CSPRLKREAPYEQYF. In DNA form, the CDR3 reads TGCAGCCCTCGTCTGAAGCGGGAGGCCCCCTACGAGCAGTACTTC.

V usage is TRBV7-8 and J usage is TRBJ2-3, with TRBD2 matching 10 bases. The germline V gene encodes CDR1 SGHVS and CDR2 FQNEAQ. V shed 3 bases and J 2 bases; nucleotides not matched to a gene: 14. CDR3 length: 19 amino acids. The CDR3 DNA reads TGTGCCAGCAGCTTCCCGCTAATTCTAGCGGGAGAACCCACAGATACGCAGTATTTT. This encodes CASSFPLILAGEPTDTQYF.

The CDR3: CASSLRGLAGGRETQYF. CDR3 in DNA: TGTGCCAGCAGCTTAAGGGGACTAGCGGGAGGGCGAGAGACCCAGTACTTC. This chain joins TRBV5-8 and TRBJ2-5; TRBD2 agrees at 16 bases. J lost 4 bases, V lost 2 bases, and 5 bases had no gene match. Germline V gives CDR1 SGHTS, CDR2 YDEGEE. CDR3 length equals 17 residues.

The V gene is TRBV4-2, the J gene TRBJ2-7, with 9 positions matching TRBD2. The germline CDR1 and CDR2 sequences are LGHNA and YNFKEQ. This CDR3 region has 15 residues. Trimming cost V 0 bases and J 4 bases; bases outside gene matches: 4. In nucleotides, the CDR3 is TGTGCCAGCAGCCAAGAGGCGGGAGGGTTTTACGAGCAGTACTTC. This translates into CASSQEAGGFYEQYF.

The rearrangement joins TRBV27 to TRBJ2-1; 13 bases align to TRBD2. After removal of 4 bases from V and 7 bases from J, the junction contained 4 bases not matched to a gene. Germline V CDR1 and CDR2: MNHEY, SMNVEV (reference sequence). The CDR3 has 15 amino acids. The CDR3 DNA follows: TGTGCCAGCAGTTACGGGACTAGCGGGACGAATGAGCAGTTCTTC. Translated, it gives CASSYGTSGTNEQFF.

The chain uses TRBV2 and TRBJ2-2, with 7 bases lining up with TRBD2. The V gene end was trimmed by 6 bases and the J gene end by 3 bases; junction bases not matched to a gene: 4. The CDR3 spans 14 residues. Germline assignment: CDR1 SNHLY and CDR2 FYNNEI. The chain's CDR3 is CASRGRGDTGELFF. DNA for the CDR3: TGTGCCAGCAGAGGGAGGGGAGACACCGGGGAGCTGTTTTTT. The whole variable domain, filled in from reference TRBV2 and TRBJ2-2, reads EPEVTQTPSHQVTQMGQEVILRCVPISNHLYFYWYRQILGQKVEFLVSFYNNEISEKSEIFDDQFSVERPDGSNFTLKIRSTKLEDSAMYFCASRGRGDTGELFFGEGSRLTVL.

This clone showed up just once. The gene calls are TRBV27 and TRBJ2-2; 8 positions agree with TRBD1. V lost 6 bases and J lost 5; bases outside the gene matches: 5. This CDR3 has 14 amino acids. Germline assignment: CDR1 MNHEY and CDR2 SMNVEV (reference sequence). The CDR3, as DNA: TGTGCCAGCAGGCGGACAGGGAGTACCGGGGAGCTGTTTTTT. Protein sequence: CASRRTGSTGELFF.

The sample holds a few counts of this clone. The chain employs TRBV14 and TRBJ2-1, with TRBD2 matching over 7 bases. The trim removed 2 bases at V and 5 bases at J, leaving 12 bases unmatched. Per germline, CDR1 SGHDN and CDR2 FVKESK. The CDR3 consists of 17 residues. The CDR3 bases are TGTGCCAGCAGCCAATGGACGGCGGGAGCTCCAAACAATGAGCAGTTCTTC. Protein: CASSQWTAGAPNNEQFF.

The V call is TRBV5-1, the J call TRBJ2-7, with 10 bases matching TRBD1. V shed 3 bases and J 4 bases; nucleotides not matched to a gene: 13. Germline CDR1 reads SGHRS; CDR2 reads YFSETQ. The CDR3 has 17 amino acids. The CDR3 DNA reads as TGCGCCAGCAGCTGGGGGCCGACAGGGGGCATGGATTACGAGCAGTACTTC. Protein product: CASSWGPTGGMDYEQYF.

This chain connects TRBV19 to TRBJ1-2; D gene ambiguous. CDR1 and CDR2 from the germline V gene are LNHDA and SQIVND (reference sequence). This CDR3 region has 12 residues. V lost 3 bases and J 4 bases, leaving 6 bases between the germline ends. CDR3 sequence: CASSMEGYGYTF. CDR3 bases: TGTGCCAGTAGTATGGAGGGCTATGGCTACACCTTC.